This T cell receptor (beta chain) was profiled in a study of blood T cell repertoires in COVID-19. Study-wide background: Spain, Italy and the United States supplied samples that represented acute and convalescent COVID-19. PBMCs, B-cell-depleted T cells, or T cells were the source of the cDNA or gDNA that made up the material.

Cohorts were based on clinical histories the participants reported. Among Cohort 3 donors, those recovered had two negative PCRs, clearance, or symptom resolution. The length of the CDR3 is 16 residues. Germline CDR1 reads SGHKS; CDR2 reads YYEKEE (reference sequence). With V trimmed by 4 bases and J by 6 bases, 16 bases remained unmatched. Repertoires were generated with immunoSEQ multiplex PCR, while TCRdb's copy carries only in-frame clones and drops some. The sample carries 200,000 to 250,000 clones, over 80% recorded once. The TCR comes from a middle-aged woman who had recovered from COVID-19. This sequence joins TRBV5-5 and TRBJ2-7; 7 bases are a match to TRBD2. The sequenced sample was PBMCs or T cells enriched from blood (not recorded which). CDR3 nucleotides: TGTGCCAGCAGCCCCCAGGCTAATCGGGGGGTGGGCGAGCAGTACTTC. This gives the protein CASSPQANRGVGEQYF.